Sequencing of this T cell receptor beta chain was carried out in a study of CD8 T cells in ankylosing spondylitis. Whole-study results and caveats: It was reported that disease-linked clones were significantly enriched in matched ankylosing spondylitis synovial fluid. Characteristic, it appeared, of ankylosing spondylitis blood was a TCR beta motif of several highly homologous variants.

This clonotype was seen only a few times. Its cognate antigen is unknown. The TCR beta libraries were generated through quantitative 5'-RACE incorporating molecular barcodes. Each CDR3 protein is one row after TCRdb ran MiXCR on the 5' RACE reads. In the table there are 300,000 to 400,000 distinct CDR3 sequences, roughly 14% of which are singletons. This CDR3 is 15 amino acids long. V dropped 2 bases and J dropped 7 bases, with 14 bases sitting between them. The germline CDR1 and CDR2 sequences are MNHNS and SASEGT. The sample consisted of blood, either unsorted or a sorted T cell fraction (not recorded which). This TCR came from a male donor with ankylosing spondylitis or in good health (not recorded which). The rearrangement links TRBV6-1 to TRBJ1-4, with D perhaps matching TRBD1 (5 bases). The CDR3 is CASSEIRDLPEKLFF. DNA for the CDR3: TGTGCCAGCAGTGAAATCCGGGACTTGCCTGAAAAACTGTTTTTT.